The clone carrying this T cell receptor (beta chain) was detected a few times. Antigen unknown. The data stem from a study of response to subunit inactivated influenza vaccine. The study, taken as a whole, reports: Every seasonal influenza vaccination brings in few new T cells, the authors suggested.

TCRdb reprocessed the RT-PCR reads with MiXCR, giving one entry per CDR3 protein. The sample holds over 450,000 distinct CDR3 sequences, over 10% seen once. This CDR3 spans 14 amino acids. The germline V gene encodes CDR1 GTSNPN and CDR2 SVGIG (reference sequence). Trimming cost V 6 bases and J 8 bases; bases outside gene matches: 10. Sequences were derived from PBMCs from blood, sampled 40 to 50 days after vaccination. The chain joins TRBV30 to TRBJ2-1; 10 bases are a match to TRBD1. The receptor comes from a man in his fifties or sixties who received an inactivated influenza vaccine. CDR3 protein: CACRRDRGIDEQFF. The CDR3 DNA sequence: TGTGCCTGTCGCCGGGACAGGGGCATCGATGAGCAGTTCTTC.